Below, one T cell receptor (beta chain) is given with its context. In the original analysis: Counts of nucleated cells, estimated from reference gene primer amplification, were obtained. Using immunoSEQ multiplex PCR, the repertoire was profiled, and TCRdb retains in-frame clones only, with some absent. V and J calls and clone size follow that table, whereas D and trimming were derived from the DNA. This repertoire shows about 260,000 clones, over 70% found once; its top ten account for roughly 10%. This entry belongs to a study of blood T cell repertoires in COVID-19. Study details: PBMCs, B-cell-depleted T cells, or T cells were the source of the cDNA or gDNA that made up the material.

Seattle's enrolled individuals joined amid active infection and were then monitored longitudinally. The CDR3 is 16 residues long. The germline V gene encodes CDR1 SGHRS and CDR2 YFSETQ. With 3 bases clipped from V and 8 bases from J, the junction kept 15 bases outside the gene matches. The chain combines TRBV5-1 with TRBJ1-2; 8 bases match TRBD1. Sequenced input: peripheral blood. This receptor was obtained from a woman aged 70-85 years with COVID-19, enrolled during active disease. This chain's CDR3 is CASSSREGGRGQGYTF. Written as DNA, the CDR3 is TGCGCCAGCAGCTCCCGCGAAGGGGGCAGGGGGCAGGGCTACACCTTC.